What follows are 19 T cell receptor beta chains derived from one specimen sequenced in a study of PD-L1 blockade in urothelial cancer. TCRdb's copy holds only in-frame clones and misses some; the assay was immunoSEQ multiplex PCR. The sample lists about 51,000 clones, approximately 83% occurring once. Sample: PBMCs, taken around atezolizumab (anti-PD-L1) treatment. These receptors originate from a man aged 55 to 70 with urothelial cancer.

This clone occurred once. This rearrangement joins TRBV29-1 to TRBJ2-7, with 8 bases lining up with TRBD2. The V and J ends lost 5 bases and 4 bases, in that order; junction bases with no gene match: 7. The CDR3 sequence is 13 residues long. Germline CDR1 reads SQVTM; CDR2 reads ANQGSEA. The CDR3 is CSVRGGREYEQYF. The CDR3 bases are TGCAGCGTTCGGGGGGGGCGAGAATACGAGCAGTACTTC.

DNA for the CDR3: TGTGCCAGCTCACCACTTGCAACAGGGGGTCAAGAGACCCAGTACTTC. Encoded protein: CASSPLATGGQETQYF. This chain connects TRBV18 to TRBJ2-5, with 8 nucleotides matching TRBD1. Germline values: CDR1 KGHSH, CDR2 LQKENI. Losses at the gene ends were 1 base for V and 2 bases for J; bases not matched to a gene: 6. The CDR3 has 16 residues.

The chain links TRBV19 to TRBJ2-7; 8 bases agree with TRBD1. The V and J ends lost 5 bases and 4 bases, in that order; junction bases with no gene match: 7. The germline V gene encodes CDR1 LNHDA and CDR2 SQIVND (reference sequence). The CDR3 is 14 residues long. The CDR3 loop reads CASSLSTGDYEQYF. The DNA of the CDR3 is TGTGCCAGTAGTCTCTCGACAGGGGATTACGAGCAGTACTTC.

The chain joins TRBV6-1 to TRBJ2-7; 14 nucleotides line up with TRBD2. CDR1 is MNHNS, CDR2 SASEGT, per germline. The J segment lost 7 bases and the V segment lost 8 bases, leaving 10 bases of the junction unmatched. The CDR3 is made up of 15 amino acids. The CDR3 region is CASRLAGGGSGEQYF. CDR3 DNA: TGTGCCAGCCGACTAGCGGGAGGGGGTTCGGGTGAGCAGTACTTC.

This chain connects TRBV6-5 to TRBJ2-7, with no clear D. V lost 6 bases to trimming and J lost 0 bases, with 9 bases between them. CDR1 MNHEY and CDR2 SVGAGI come from the germline V gene. CDR3 length: 13 amino acids. The CDR3, as DNA: TGTGCCAGCAGGCCGTTGAGCTCCTACGAGCAGTACTTC. Its protein is CASRPLSSYEQYF.

V is TRBV27 and J is TRBJ2-3; 8 bases fit TRBD2. Germline CDR1 is MNHEY and CDR2 is SMNVEV (reference sequence). Trimming removed 5 bases from V and 3 bases from J; junction bases left unmatched: 4. This CDR3 has 14 amino acids. This CDR3 is CASSGLAVTDTQYF. In DNA form, the CDR3 reads TGTGCCAGCAGTGGACTAGCAGTTACAGATACGCAGTATTTT.

This clone showed up just a few times. The genes are TRBV6-5 and TRBJ1-4, with TRBD1 matching over 9 bases. The CDR3 is 15 residues long. Germline V gene data show CDR1 as MNHEY and CDR2 as SVGAGI. After removal of 5 bases from V and 8 bases from J, the junction contained 9 bases not matched to a gene. The CDR3 DNA reads TGTGCCAGCAGTCGAACAGGGGGCTGGGGAGAAAAACTGTTTTTT. Translating gives CASSRTGGWGEKLFF.

This clone was recorded a few times. V and J are TRBV5-1 and TRBJ1-1, with D possibly matching TRBD1 (6 bases). V was cut by 0 bases and J by 4 bases, with 10 bases left in between. CDR3 length: 14 amino acids. Looked up from germline, CDR1 is SGHRS and CDR2 is YFSETQ. CDR3 in DNA: TGCGCCAGCAGCTTGGAACAGGGCGCCACTGAAGCTTTCTTT. This gives the protein CASSLEQGATEAFF.

This clone has a single count. The J gene is TRBJ2-1, the V gene TRBV9; 7 nucleotides align to TRBD2. Germline V CDR1 and CDR2: SGDLS, YYNGEE. This CDR3 contains 14 residues. Trimming at V came to 0 bases and at J to 5 bases, leaving 2 bases not matched to a gene. DNA of the CDR3: TGTGCCAGCAGCGTAGGGGGGGGTAACAATGAGCAGTTCTTC. It codes for CASSVGGGNNEQFF.

V is TRBV2 and J is TRBJ1-1; 8 positions agree with TRBD1. Germline assignment: CDR1 SNHLY and CDR2 FYNNEI. This CDR3 region has 15 residues. Unmatched junction bases numbered 12, after V lost 8 bases and J lost 4 bases. The CDR3 protein is CASLGPGTGGTEAFF. CDR3 DNA sequence: TGTGCCAGCTTGGGCCCCGGGACAGGAGGCACTGAAGCTTTCTTT.

This clone was counted only a few times. This chain uses TRBV9 with TRBJ2-7; D possibly corresponds to TRBD1 (5 bases). There are 16 residues in the CDR3. Germline CDR1 SGDLS, CDR2 YYNGEE. Trimming shortened V by 0 bases and J by 4 bases, and 17 bases separated the two germline ends. In nucleotides, the CDR3 is TGTGCCAGCAGCGTAGGTGGCAGGGCGTCTCCTTACGAGCAGTACTTC. Its translation is CASSVGGRASPYEQYF.

The chain recombines TRBV5-4 with TRBJ2-5; 8 bases map to TRBD1. The junction had 11 bases not matched to a gene; V was cut back by 0 bases and J by 7 bases. Germline V gene sequence: CDR1 SGHNT, CDR2 YYREEE (reference sequence). The CDR3 runs 16 residues. The CDR3: CASSLGGDRQRGTQYF. CDR3 sequence (DNA): TGTGCCAGCAGCTTGGGAGGGGACAGGCAACGGGGGACCCAGTACTTC.

The V call is TRBV28, the J call TRBJ2-3; tentative D call: TRBD1 (5 bases). The germline V gene encodes CDR1 MDHEN and CDR2 SYDVKM. The CDR3 is 15 amino acids. Trimming removed 6 bases at V and 0 bases at J, with 13 bases between. The CDR3 nucleotides read TGTGCCAGCAGCCAGGACATCAGTAGCACAGATACGCAGTATTTT. Protein product: CASSQDISSTDTQYF.

The chain has TRBV5-5 and TRBJ2-5; 13 bases fit TRBD2. Germline-derived CDR1 and CDR2 are SGHKS and YYEKEE (reference sequence). The V and J ends lost 3 bases and 5 bases, in that order; junction bases with no gene match: 7. The CDR3 spans 16 residues. The CDR3 region has the DNA TGTGCCAGCAGCTACCAAAAGACTAGCGGGGGGGAGACCCAGTACTTC. Translation gives CASSYQKTSGGETQYF.

This clone occurred once. V and J are TRBV9 and TRBJ2-1; 8 bases line up with TRBD1. The CDR3 has 16 amino acids. V was pared by 1 base and J by 4 bases, with 7 bases of the junction left unmatched. Germline V CDR1 and CDR2: SGDLS, YYNGEE. DNA of the CDR3: TGTGCCAGCAGCGTATCAGGGGGCATTCAGTACAATGAGCAGTTCTTC. Protein sequence: CASSVSGGIQYNEQFF.

This chain links TRBV27 with TRBJ1-1; TRBD1 might be the D (5 bases). CDR3 length: 14 residues. Per the germline V gene, CDR1 is MNHEY and CDR2 is SMNVEV (reference sequence). V was cut by 7 bases and J by 4 bases, with 16 bases left in between. CDR3 in DNA: TGTGCCAGCAAACGTTCTGACAGAGCCACTGAAGCTTTCTTT. Translation: CASKRSDRATEAFF.

The chain employs TRBV5-1 and TRBJ2-2; a weak D match, TRBD2 (6 bases). The germline V gene encodes CDR1 SGHRS and CDR2 YFSETQ. This CDR3 region has 15 residues. The ends were cut back, 3 bases at V and 1 base at J, with 10 bases in the middle. CDR3: CASSSPGENTGELFF. CDR3 coding DNA: TGCGCCAGCAGCTCCCCGGGAGAGAACACCGGGGAGCTGTTTTTT.

The chain carries TRBV6-5 and TRBJ1-1, with 9 positions matching TRBD1. Germline CDR1 reads MNHEY; CDR2 reads SVGAGI. This CDR3 is built from 14 residues. V trimming: 5 bases; J trimming: 1 base; junction bases outside the gene matches: 2. CDR3 protein: CASSTGGQNTEAFF. DNA for the CDR3: TGTGCCAGCAGTACAGGGGGCCAGAACACTGAAGCTTTCTTT.

The rearrangement joins TRBV7-2 to TRBJ1-1; D not certain. Trimming took 6 bases from V and 0 from J, leaving 11 bases between them. CDR1 and CDR2 from the germline V gene are SGHTA and FQGNSA. This CDR3 comprises 14 residues. The DNA for the CDR3 is TGTGCCAGCAGGGTCGGAGGCGTGAACACTGAAGCTTTCTTT. It specifies CASRVGGVNTEAFF.